This entry lists 10 T cell receptor beta chains sequenced from one sample in a study of T cells in Graves' hyperthyroidism and ophthalmopathy. The source material, RNA transcripts, was used to amplify TCR beta CDR3 regions. Initially, a first-round RT-PCR of the TCR CDR3 employed the HTBI primer set. TCRdb ran MiXCR on the multiplex PCR reads and lists one entry per CDR3 protein. This repertoire shows around 250,000 distinct CDR3 sequences, 14% to 15% found once; its top ten account for about 14%. Input material: blood. Every receptor here comes from a middle-aged woman with Graves' hyperthyroidism that later progressed to Graves' ophthalmopathy.

This clonotype appeared many times. The gene calls are TRBV19 and TRBJ1-5; 8 bases match TRBD1. This CDR3 region has 15 residues. Germline lookup yields CDR1 LNHDA and CDR2 SQIVND (reference sequence). The V gene end was trimmed by 6 bases and the J gene end by 3 bases; junction bases not matched to a gene: 7. Here the CDR3 DNA reads TGTGCCAGTAGCGTCCGACAGGGGAACAATCAGCCCCAGCATTTT. Translation: CASSVRQGNNQPQHF.

This clonotype has ten or more counts. The genes are TRBV11-2 and TRBJ2-7, with D possibly being TRBD1 (6 bases). Germline CDR1 is SGHAT and CDR2 is FQNNGV. V lost 8 bases and J 0 bases, leaving 14 bases between the germline ends. The CDR3 totals 14 residues. CDR3 DNA: TGTGCCAGCTATGGGGGCAGGGCCTCCTACGAGCAGTACTTC. Its protein is CASYGGRASYEQYF.

This clonotype has at least ten counts. This chain joins TRBV28 and TRBJ1-2; 7 nucleotides agree with TRBD1. Losses at the gene ends were 3 bases for V and 2 bases for J; bases not matched to a gene: 9. CDR1 and CDR2 from the germline V gene are MDHEN and SYDVKM. This CDR3 spans 16 amino acids. This CDR3 is CASSFPLGTDNYGYTF. CDR3 nucleotide sequence: TGTGCCAGCAGTTTCCCACTAGGGACAGACAACTATGGCTACACCTTC.

This clonotype has ten or more counts. V is TRBV7-9 and J is TRBJ1-1; perhaps TRBD1 as D (5 bases). The CDR3 is 14 residues long. V was cut by 0 bases and J by 6 bases, with 11 bases left in between. The germline V gene has CDR1 SEHNR and CDR2 FQNEAQ (reference sequence). The CDR3 protein is CASSLAGVQAEAFF. DNA for the CDR3: TGTGCCAGCAGCTTAGCAGGGGTACAGGCTGAAGCTTTCTTT. Drawing the rest from reference TRBV7-9 and TRBJ1-1, the complete variable domain is DTGVSQNPRHKITKRGQNVTFRCDPISEHNRLYWYRQTLGQGPEFLTYFQNEAQLEKSRLLSDRFSAERPKGSFSTLEIQRTEQGDSAMYLCASSLAGVQAEAFFGQGTRLTVV.

J is TRBJ1-4 and V is TRBV12-3 or TRBV12-4, with D maybe TRBD1 (6 bases). V was clipped by 2 bases and J by 7 bases, with 11 bases between them. The length of the CDR3 is 14 residues. The CDR3 DNA sequence: TGTGCCAGCAGTTTAAGGGGGTTTGGTGAAAAACTGTTTTTT. Protein product: CASSLRGFGEKLFF.

V usage is TRBV2 and J usage is TRBJ2-2, with 8 positions matching TRBD1. The CDR3 totals 14 residues. Looked up from germline, CDR1 is SNHLY and CDR2 is FYNNEI. The junction had 5 bases not matched to a gene; V was cut back by 6 bases and J by 5 bases. This CDR3 is CASSINRGTGELFF. CDR3 sequence (DNA): TGTGCCAGCAGCATAAACAGGGGGACCGGGGAGCTGTTTTTT.

This clonotype was observed many times. The CDR3 nucleotides are TGTGCCAGCAGCGAAGCCGGGACAGCCTATGGCTACACCTTC. It yields the protein CASSEAGTAYGYTF. The chain is built from TRBV12-3 or TRBV12-4 and TRBJ1-2, with 7 nucleotides matching TRBD1. Germline trimming cut 6 bases from V and 4 bases from J; bases unmatched to any gene: 8. The CDR3 consists of 14 residues.

A remark on this clonotype: This may stem from a read error, because a much larger clone lies one nucleotide away. The conserved phenylalanine or tryptophan normally closing the CDR3 is absent here, so this likely arose from a read error. The chain combines TRBV6-4 with TRBJ1-1; D not certain. The CDR3 totals 14 residues. The germline V gene has CDR1 MRHNA and CDR2 SNTAGT. V was cut by 6 bases and J by 0 bases, with 11 bases left in between. Written as DNA, the CDR3 is TGTGCCAGCAGCATCGGACTTATGAACACTGAAGCTTTCCTT. Translated: CASSIGLMNTEAFL.

This clonotype has a count of ten or more. The rearrangement joins TRBV6-5 to TRBJ2-7; no reliable D call. The CDR3 totals 15 residues. Trimming shortened V by 2 bases and J by 2 bases, and 13 bases separated the two germline ends. Germline values: CDR1 MNHEY, CDR2 SVGAGI. Written as DNA, the CDR3 is TGTGCCAGCAGTTACGGGCCAGCCCAAACCTACGAGCAGTACTTC. As protein: CASSYGPAQTYEQYF.

This clonotype was recorded many times. The gene calls are TRBV9 and TRBJ2-5; TRBD2 aligns across 7 bases. CDR1 SGDLS and CDR2 YYNGEE come from the germline V gene. The CDR3 sequence is 16 residues long. Unmatched junction bases numbered 13, after V lost 3 bases and J lost 5 bases. CDR3 protein: CASSAREGRGRETQYF. The CDR3 nucleotides are TGTGCCAGCAGCGCACGTGAGGGGAGGGGTCGGGAGACCCAGTACTTC.